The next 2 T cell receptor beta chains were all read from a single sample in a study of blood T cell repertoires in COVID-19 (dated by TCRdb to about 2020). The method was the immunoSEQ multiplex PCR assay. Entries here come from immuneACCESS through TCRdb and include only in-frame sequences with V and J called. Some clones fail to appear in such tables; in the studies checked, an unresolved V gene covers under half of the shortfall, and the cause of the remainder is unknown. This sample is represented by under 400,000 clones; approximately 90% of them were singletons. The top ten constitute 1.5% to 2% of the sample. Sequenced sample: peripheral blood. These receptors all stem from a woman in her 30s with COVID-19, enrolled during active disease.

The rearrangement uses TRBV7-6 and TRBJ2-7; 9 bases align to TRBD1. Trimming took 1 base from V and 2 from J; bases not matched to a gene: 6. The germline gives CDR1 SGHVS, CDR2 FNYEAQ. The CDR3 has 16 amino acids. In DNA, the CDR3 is TGTGCCAGCAGCTTAGGAAGGGACAGGGATACCTACGAGCAGTACTTC. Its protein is CASSLGRDRDTYEQYF. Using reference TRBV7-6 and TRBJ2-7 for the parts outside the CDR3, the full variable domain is GAGVSQSPRYKVTKRGQDVALRCDPISGHVSLYWYRQALGQGPEFLTYFNYEAQQDKSGLPNDRFSAERPEGSISTLTIQRTEQRDSAMYRCASSLGRDRDTYEQYFGPGTRLTVT.

The CDR3 sequence is CASSQEGGVYRAQYF. DNA for the CDR3: TGTGCCAGCAGCCAGGAGGGGGGGGTATACAGGGCCCAGTACTTC. V is TRBV4-2 and J is TRBJ2-5; possible D gene TRBD2, 7 bases. Trimming left V 3 bases short and J 9 bases short, with 20 bases between. Germline V gene data show CDR1 as LGHNA and CDR2 as YNFKEQ. CDR3 size: 15 residues.